One and the same sample provided the 18 T cell receptor beta chains below, sequenced in a study of T cell clonotyping in hematopoietic cell transplantation. Sequenced by immunoSEQ multiplex PCR; TCRdb stores in-frame clones only, minus some. The sample includes 60,000 to 75,000 clones, around 94% of them seen just once. Sequenced sample: peripheral blood mononuclear cells. Receptor source: a man aged 50 to 59 in good health. Some clones in this sample may be carry-over from other donors' samples.

This clone is a singleton in its sample. This rearrangement joins TRBV5-8 to TRBJ1-1; 10 bases match TRBD1. CDR1 is SGHTS and CDR2 is YDEGEE in the germline V gene. J was trimmed by 4 bases and V by 1 base; bases with no gene match: 4. This CDR3 is built from 15 residues. The CDR3 sequence is CASSLPGTGATEAFF. The CDR3 DNA reads TGTGCCAGCAGCTTGCCCGGGACAGGGGCCACTGAAGCTTTCTTT. The full variable domain, with the rest looked up from reference TRBV5-8 and TRBJ1-1, is EAGVTQSPTHLIKTRGQQATLRCSPISGHTSVYWYQQALGLGLQFLLWYDEGEERNRGNFPPRFSGRQFPNYSSELNVNALELEDSALYLCASSLPGTGATEAFFGQGTRLTVV.

The chain recombines TRBV5-1 with TRBJ2-5, with 8 bases aligning to TRBD2. CDR3 size: 14 residues. Germline CDR1 reads SGHRS; CDR2 reads YFSETQ. V was pared by 4 bases and J by 1 base, with 3 bases of the junction left unmatched. The CDR3 sequence: CASSLGRGQETQYF. The CDR3 region has the DNA TGCGCCAGCAGCCTCGGGAGGGGCCAAGAGACCCAGTACTTC. Based on the CDR3 plus reference TRBV5-1 and TRBJ2-5, the full variable domain is KAGVTQTPRYLIKTRGQQVTLSCSPISGHRSVSWYQQTPGQGLQFLFEYFSETQRNKGNFPGRFSGRQFSNSRSEMNVSTLELGDSALYLCASSLGRGQETQYFGPGTRLLVL.

V usage is TRBV6-5 and J usage is TRBJ1-2; D is possibly TRBD1 (5 bases). The V gene lost 3 bases and the J gene lost 10 bases, with 15 bases spanning the gap. The CDR3 is 13 amino acids. Germline lookup yields CDR1 MNHEY and CDR2 SVGAGI. In nucleotides, the CDR3 is TGTGCCAGCAGTTATTTAGGGACGACCTCCTACACCTTC. Its protein product is CASSYLGTTSYTF.

This clone came up once. The rearrangement joins TRBV11-1 to TRBJ1-4; tentative D call: TRBD1 (5 bases). This CDR3 region has 17 residues. V was clipped by 1 base and J by 0 bases, with 12 bases between them. Per germline, CDR1 SGHAT and CDR2 FQDESV (reference sequence). CDR3 in amino acids: CASSLEGTAATNEKLFF. CDR3 in DNA: TGTGCCAGCAGCTTAGAGGGGACGGCGGCAACTAATGAAAAACTGTTTTTT. The whole variable domain, filled in from reference TRBV11-1 and TRBJ1-4, reads EAEVAQSPRYKITEKSQAVAFWCDPISGHATLYWYRQILGQGPELLVQFQDESVVDDSQLPKDRFSAERLKGVDSTLKIQPAELGDSAMYLCASSLEGTAATNEKLFFGSGTQLSVL.

The genes are TRBV6-1 and TRBJ2-2; TRBD1 matches at 8 bases. V gave up 4 bases and J gave up 1 base; unmatched junction bases: 5. CDR1 MNHNS and CDR2 SASEGT come from the germline V gene. The CDR3 runs to 16 residues. The CDR3 region has the DNA TGTGCCAGCAGTGGTCAACAGGGGGTGAACACCGGGGAGCTGTTTTTT. Translated: CASSGQQGVNTGELFF.

This clone has just a few counts. This chain uses TRBV7-2 with TRBJ2-5; 8 positions match TRBD2. The CDR3 length is 16 residues. Germline CDR1 SGHTA, CDR2 FQGNSA. V lost 1 base to trimming and J lost 2 bases; unmatched junction nucleotides: 6. The CDR3 DNA reads TGTGCCAGCAGCTTAGTAGGTGCGGGAGGACAAGAGACCCAGTACTTC. It specifies CASSLVGAGGQETQYF.

The chain carries TRBV6-5 and TRBJ2-7; the D gene is possibly TRBD2 (5 bases). Germline V gives CDR1 MNHEY, CDR2 SVGAGI. V lost 0 bases and J 6 bases, leaving 15 bases between the germline ends. The CDR3 contains 15 residues. CDR3 protein: CASSYSSGKISEQYF. In DNA form, the CDR3 reads TGTGCCAGCAGTTACTCTTCCGGGAAAATTAGCGAGCAGTACTTC.

The genes are TRBV6-5 and TRBJ1-5, with D hard to call. The CDR3 consists of 15 residues. The V end was cut by 0 bases, the J end by 2 bases, with 8 bases between. Germline V gives CDR1 MNHEY, CDR2 SVGAGI. The CDR3 DNA is TGTGCCAGCAGTTACTCGAGCGGGGGCAATCAGCCCCAGCATTTT. The encoded protein is CASSYSSGGNQPQHF.

The J gene is TRBJ2-3, the V gene TRBV7-2; D gene ambiguous. The ends were cut back, 5 bases at V and 0 bases at J, with 9 bases in the middle. The CDR3 contains 14 residues. Germline V lookup: CDR1 SGHTA, CDR2 FQGNSA. CDR3 in amino acids: CASSPHSSTDTQYF. The CDR3 DNA sequence: TGTGCCAGCAGCCCACATTCTAGCACAGATACGCAGTATTTT.

The rearrangement joins TRBV19 to TRBJ1-5, with D perhaps matching TRBD1 (6 bases). Trimming stripped 9 bases from V and 7 bases from J, with 19 bases between. Germline CDR1 is LNHDA and CDR2 is SQIVND (reference sequence). The CDR3 sequence is 14 residues long. CDR3 in DNA: TGTGCCAGCCGGGACATTACTAGGGGACAGCCCCAGCATTTT. It translates to CASRDITRGQPQHF. Full variable domain (remainder filled in from reference TRBV19 and TRBJ1-5): DGGITQSPKYLFRKEGQNVTLSCEQNLNHDAMYWYRQDPGQGLRLIYYSQIVNDFQKGDIAEGYSVSREKKESFPLTVTSAQKNPTAFYLCASRDITRGQPQHFGDGTRLSIL.

The rearrangement uses TRBV2 and TRBJ2-1, with TRBD2 identical over 9 bases. The CDR3 is made up of 17 amino acids. The V and J ends lost 11 bases and 9 bases, in that order; junction bases with no gene match: 23. CDR1 SNHLY and CDR2 FYNNEI come from the germline V gene. The CDR3 region is CACQRGAPPPKGSEQFF. Written as DNA, the CDR3 is TGTGCCTGCCAGCGGGGGGCCCCTCCGCCGAAGGGGAGTGAGCAGTTCTTC.

The chain links TRBV6-5 to TRBJ2-5, with 7 bases lining up with TRBD1. J was trimmed by 5 bases and V by 5 bases; bases with no gene match: 2. CDR3 size: 12 residues. The germline V gene encodes CDR1 MNHEY and CDR2 SVGAGI. CDR3 residues: CASSPRGETQYF. DNA for the CDR3: TGTGCCAGCAGTCCCAGGGGGGAGACCCAGTACTTC.

The V and J genes are TRBV29-1 and TRBJ2-7; D gene unclear. CDR1 is SQVTM and CDR2 is ANQGSEA in the germline V gene. The CDR3 spans 15 residues. Trimming took off 4 bases at V and 0 bases at J, with 16 bases between the two ends. CDR3: CSVVSYADHSYEQYF. Written as DNA, the CDR3 is TGCAGCGTTGTATCATATGCGGACCACTCCTACGAGCAGTACTTC.

The chain couples TRBV19 to TRBJ2-5; 7 bases are a match to TRBD2. Germline lookup yields CDR1 LNHDA and CDR2 SQIVND (reference sequence). The J segment lost 1 base and the V segment lost 3 bases, leaving 2 bases of the junction unmatched. This CDR3 has 14 amino acids. CDR3 bases: TGTGCCAGTAGTATGGCGGGGGTCCAAGAGACCCAGTACTTC. Translation: CASSMAGVQETQYF.

The CDR3 loop is CASSLDREFYEQYF. In nucleotides, the CDR3 is TGTGCCAGCAGCTTGGACAGGGAATTCTACGAGCAGTACTTC. V usage is TRBV5-8 and J usage is TRBJ2-7; TRBD1 might be the D (6 bases). Trimming pared 0 bases from V and 3 bases from J, leaving 10 bases between. Germline CDR1 is SGHTS and CDR2 is YDEGEE. CDR3 length equals 14 residues.

V gene TRBV6-5 combines with J gene TRBJ2-7, with D tentatively TRBD1 (6 bases). Germline V gene lookup returns CDR1 MNHEY and CDR2 SVGAGI. V was pared by 6 bases and J by 4 bases, with 19 bases between. The CDR3 has 15 residues. This CDR3 is CASRGHGLDVYEQYF. CDR3 coding DNA: TGTGCCAGCAGGGGACACGGCCTCGACGTTTACGAGCAGTACTTC.

The rearrangement links TRBV25-1 to TRBJ2-2; 8 positions agree with TRBD1. Germline loops: CDR1 MGHDK, CDR2 SYGVNS. J lost 2 bases, V lost 10 bases, and 3 bases had no gene match. This CDR3 is 13 amino acids long. CDR3 sequence (DNA): TGTGCCACCGGACAGGGAAACACCGGGGAGCTGTTTTTT. Translation: CATGQGNTGELFF.

The chain combines TRBV19 with TRBJ1-6; TRBD1 is a possible D gene (5 bases). CDR1 is LNHDA and CDR2 is SQIVND in the germline V gene (reference sequence). This CDR3 contains 17 residues. Between the trimmed V and J ends, which lost 3 bases and 12 bases, there was a span of 24 bases. CDR3 sequence (DNA): TGTGCCAGTAGTATCAGTAGTCCCTTCAGGGAAGGAAGACCCCTCCACTTT. Translated, it gives CASSISSPFREGRPLHF.